Reported below is one T cell receptor (beta chain). Primers used in a second PCR of about 7 to 11 cycles were a sample-barcoded 5' primer and a J-beta primer mix. TCRdb re-derived calls from the 5' RACE reads in MiXCR, one entry per CDR3 protein. Seen here are some 880,000 distinct CDR3 sequences, around 36% observed once, and the top ten hold 10% to 15%. The sample originates from a study of blood T cells in healthy people across ages. This CDR3 is 15 amino acids long. V was cut by 4 bases and J by 7 bases, with 17 bases left in between. This chain joins TRBV12-3 or TRBV12-4 and TRBJ2-1, with D perhaps being TRBD1 or TRBD2 (6 bases each). Sequences were obtained from blood. This clonotype was obtained from a man younger than 35 in good health. The CDR3 sequence is CASSSGRGGWNEQFF. The CDR3 DNA sequence: TGTGCCAGCAGTTCGGGCAGGGGAGGATGGAATGAGCAGTTCTTC.